These 15 T cell receptor beta chains were all obtained from the same sample, sequenced in a study of blood T cell repertoires in COVID-19. This table comes from immunoSEQ multiplex PCR, and its TCRdb copy is limited to in-frame clones, with some not included. Of approximately 670,000 clones listed, 80% to 90% were seen once; the top ten hold around 0.3%. Material for sequencing was peripheral blood. Receptors were obtained from a woman aged 18-30 years with acute or convalescent COVID-19.

The gene calls are TRBV9 and TRBJ1-2; D possibly corresponds to TRBD1 (5 bases). The CDR3 runs 14 residues. Germline V gene data show CDR1 as SGDLS and CDR2 as YYNGEE. Trimming stripped 6 bases from V and 4 bases from J, with 16 bases between. The CDR3 coding sequence is TGTGCCAGCACCGAGATGGGGCGATCCTATGGCTACACCTTC. Translation: CASTEMGRSYGYTF.

The chain has TRBV7-3 and TRBJ1-1; a weak D match, TRBD1 (6 bases). This CDR3 spans 14 amino acids. V was trimmed by 6 bases and J by 5 bases, leaving 16 bases between them. CDR1 and CDR2 from the germline V gene are SGHTA and FQGTGA. The CDR3 nucleotides are TGTGCCAGCAGAGTCAGGGGAGGGAGAACTGAAGCTTTCTTT. This gives the protein CASRVRGGRTEAFF.

The rearrangement links TRBV7-3 to TRBJ2-1; maybe TRBD2 (5 bases). CDR3 length: 12 amino acids. The V and J ends lost 3 bases and 9 bases respectively, with 9 bases between them. The germline gives CDR1 SGHTA, CDR2 FQGTGA. The CDR3 sequence: CASSFLGGEQFF. The CDR3 region has the DNA TGTGCCAGCAGCTTTCTAGGAGGTGAGCAGTTCTTC.

The chain couples TRBV24-1 to TRBJ2-2; TRBD1 agrees at 9 bases. Germline loops: CDR1 KGHDR, CDR2 SFDVKD. Unmatched junction bases numbered 5, after V lost 10 bases and J lost 3 bases. CDR3 size: 14 residues. This chain's CDR3 is CATLDRGDTGELFF. The CDR3 DNA is TGTGCCACGCTAGACAGGGGGGACACCGGGGAGCTGTTTTTT.

The J gene is TRBJ2-7, the V gene TRBV5-6, with D possibly matching TRBD2 (5 bases). Germline-derived CDR1 and CDR2 are SGHDT and YYEEEE. V was pared by 3 bases and J by 4 bases, with 11 bases between. This CDR3 is 13 amino acids long. This CDR3 is CASSYPPGYEQYF. In DNA, the CDR3 is TGTGCCAGCAGCTACCCGCCGGGATACGAGCAGTACTTC.

The V and J genes are TRBV5-1 and TRBJ1-3; 7 nucleotides match TRBD1. Germline V gene sequence: CDR1 SGHRS, CDR2 YFSETQ. Unmatched junction bases numbered 7, after V lost 7 bases and J lost 0 bases. The CDR3 contains 15 residues. The CDR3 loop is CASSWAGGSGNTIYF. CDR3 coding DNA: TGCGCCAGCTCATGGGCAGGGGGCTCTGGAAACACCATATATTTT.

V gene TRBV10-3 combines with J gene TRBJ2-3; 8 nucleotides align to TRBD2. V shed 6 bases and J 2 bases; nucleotides not matched to a gene: 4. This CDR3 is built from 14 residues. Germline-derived CDR1 and CDR2 are ENHRY and SYGVKD. The CDR3 sequence: CAISGGLATDTQYF. In DNA, the CDR3 is TGTGCCATCAGCGGCGGACTAGCCACAGATACGCAGTATTTT.

The gene calls are TRBV9 and TRBJ2-1, with TRBD2 matching 11 bases. Trimming at V came to 2 bases and at J to 5 bases, leaving 6 bases not matched to a gene. The CDR3 contains 16 residues. The germline gives CDR1 SGDLS, CDR2 YYNGEE. The CDR3 loop reads CASSVRLAGGDNEQFF. In DNA form, the CDR3 reads TGTGCCAGCAGCGTCAGGCTAGCGGGGGGTGACAATGAGCAGTTCTTC.

The chain links TRBV14 to TRBJ1-4; weak D call: TRBD1 (6 bases). The CDR3 loop spans 15 amino acids. The V gene lost 4 bases and the J gene lost 8 bases, with 17 bases spanning the gap. Germline CDR1 is SGHDN and CDR2 is FVKESK. CDR3: CASSPGTFRAEKLFF. CDR3 coding DNA: TGTGCCAGCAGCCCCGGGACATTTCGGGCAGAAAAACTGTTTTTT.

This clone came up once. This chain's CDR3 is CASSFGGDYGYTF. CDR3 nucleotides: TGCGCCAGCAGTTTCGGGGGGGACTATGGCTACACCTTC. This chain links TRBV5-1 with TRBJ1-2; D perhaps matches TRBD1 (5 bases). The V end lost 5 bases, the J end lost 3 bases, and 11 bases lay between the germline ends. This CDR3 is 13 amino acids long. The germline CDR1 and CDR2 sequences are SGHRS and YFSETQ.

The rearrangement uses TRBV7-9 and TRBJ2-5; D is perhaps TRBD1 (5 bases). This CDR3 region has 15 residues. V shed 5 bases and J shed 1 base, with 14 bases lying between them. Germline V lookup: CDR1 SEHNR, CDR2 FQNEAQ (reference sequence). This CDR3 is CASSRRGQGQETQYF. The CDR3 coding sequence is TGTGCCAGCAGCCGTAGGGGTCAGGGCCAAGAGACCCAGTACTTC.

The chain joins TRBV27 to TRBJ2-7, with 8 bases matching TRBD1. Germline V gene lookup returns CDR1 MNHEY and CDR2 SMNVEV (reference sequence). This CDR3 contains 14 residues. Trimming cost V 8 bases and J 2 bases; bases outside gene matches: 8. CDR3 sequence reads: CASGFRDRPYEQYF. DNA for the CDR3: TGTGCCAGCGGATTCCGGGACAGGCCCTACGAGCAGTACTTC.

This chain joins TRBV27 and TRBJ1-6; TRBD1 is a possible D gene (6 bases). Germline V lookup: CDR1 MNHEY, CDR2 SMNVEV (reference sequence). The CDR3 length is 16 residues. The V end was cut by 0 bases, the J end by 7 bases, with 13 bases between. The CDR3 protein is CASSLSGGGANSPLHF. The CDR3 DNA sequence: TGTGCCAGCAGTTTATCGGGAGGGGGGGCAAATTCACCCCTCCACTTT.

This clone was counted between two and nine times. The V and J genes are TRBV7-2 and TRBJ2-1; 7 bases are shared with TRBD2. Germline trimming cut 5 bases from V and 8 bases from J; bases unmatched to any gene: 15. CDR3 size: 16 residues. CDR1 and CDR2 (germline): SGHTA, FQGNSA. CDR3 in amino acids: CASSPYLGGGGYEQFF. CDR3 in DNA: TGTGCCAGCAGCCCCTACCTCGGCGGGGGAGGCTATGAGCAGTTCTTC.

This chain links TRBV18 with TRBJ2-7, with 8 positions matching TRBD1. The CDR3 covers 15 residues. From germline, CDR1 is KGHSH and CDR2 LQKENI. V dropped 0 bases and J dropped 7; count of bases not matched to a gene: 8. In DNA form, the CDR3 reads TGTGCCAGCTCACCACCAGACCGGGACAGGTCAGAGCAGTACTTC. Encoded protein: CASSPPDRDRSEQYF.